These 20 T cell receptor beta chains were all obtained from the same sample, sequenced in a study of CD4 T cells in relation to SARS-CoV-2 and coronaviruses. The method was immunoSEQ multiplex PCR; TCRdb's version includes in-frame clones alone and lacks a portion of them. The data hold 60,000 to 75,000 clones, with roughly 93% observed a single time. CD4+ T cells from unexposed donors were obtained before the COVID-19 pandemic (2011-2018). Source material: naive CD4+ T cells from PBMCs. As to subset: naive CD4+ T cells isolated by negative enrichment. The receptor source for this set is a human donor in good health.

This CDR3 reads CASSPDRNYGYTF. CDR3 bases: TGTGCCAGCAGCCCCGACAGGAACTATGGCTACACCTTC. The chain carries TRBV9 and TRBJ1-2, with a tentative D call TRBD1 (6 bases). This CDR3 is built from 13 residues. Trimming shortened V by 4 bases and J by 2 bases, and 9 bases separated the two germline ends. Germline loops: CDR1 SGDLS, CDR2 YYNGEE.

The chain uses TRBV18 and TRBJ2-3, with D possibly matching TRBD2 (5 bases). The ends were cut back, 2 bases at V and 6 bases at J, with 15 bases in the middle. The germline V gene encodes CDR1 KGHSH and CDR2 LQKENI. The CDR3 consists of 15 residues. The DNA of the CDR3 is TGTGCCAGCTCACCAGGAACAGCGGAAGGGGATACGCAGTATTTT. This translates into CASSPGTAEGDTQYF.

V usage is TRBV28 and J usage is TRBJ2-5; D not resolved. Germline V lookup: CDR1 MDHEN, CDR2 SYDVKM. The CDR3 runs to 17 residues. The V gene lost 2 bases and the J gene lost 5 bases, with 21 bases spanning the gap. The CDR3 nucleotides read TGTGCCAGCAGTTTACTTCCAAAAACAGCGCCGGTTGAGACCCAGTACTTC. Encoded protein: CASSLLPKTAPVETQYF.

The CDR3 sequence: CASSESGRPPYNEQFF. CDR3 in DNA: TGTGCCAGCAGTGAATCGGGCCGGCCTCCCTACAATGAGCAGTTCTTC. The genes are TRBV25-1 and TRBJ2-1; unclear D gene. The CDR3 is made up of 16 amino acids. V was cut by 1 base and J by 2 bases, with 12 bases left in between. The germline V gene encodes CDR1 MGHDK and CDR2 SYGVNS.

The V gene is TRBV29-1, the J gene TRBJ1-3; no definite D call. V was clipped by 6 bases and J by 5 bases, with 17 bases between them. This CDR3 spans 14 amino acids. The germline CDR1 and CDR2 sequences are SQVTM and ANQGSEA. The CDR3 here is CSVLTPGSRNTIYF. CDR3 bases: TGCAGCGTCCTAACTCCGGGAAGCAGAAACACCATATATTTT.

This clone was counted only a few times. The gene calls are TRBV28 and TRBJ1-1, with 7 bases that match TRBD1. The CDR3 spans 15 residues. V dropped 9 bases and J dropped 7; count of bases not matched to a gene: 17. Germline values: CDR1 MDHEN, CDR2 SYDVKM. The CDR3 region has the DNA TGTGCCAGTCCTCCTTCGACAGGGAGGGAGGGTGAAGCTTTCTTT. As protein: CASPPSTGREGEAFF. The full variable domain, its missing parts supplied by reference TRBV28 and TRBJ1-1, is DVKVTQSSRYLVKRTGEKVFLECVQDMDHENMFWYRQDPGLGLRLIYFSYDVKMKEKGDIPEGYSVSREKKERFSLILESASTNQTSMYLCASPPSTGREGEAFFGQGTRLTVV.

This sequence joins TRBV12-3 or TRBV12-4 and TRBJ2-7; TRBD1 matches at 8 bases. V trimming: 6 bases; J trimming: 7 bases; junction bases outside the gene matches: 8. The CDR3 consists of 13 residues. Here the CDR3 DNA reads TGTGCCAGCAGATTGCAGGGGGCGGGGGAGCAGTACTTC. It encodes CASRLQGAGEQYF.

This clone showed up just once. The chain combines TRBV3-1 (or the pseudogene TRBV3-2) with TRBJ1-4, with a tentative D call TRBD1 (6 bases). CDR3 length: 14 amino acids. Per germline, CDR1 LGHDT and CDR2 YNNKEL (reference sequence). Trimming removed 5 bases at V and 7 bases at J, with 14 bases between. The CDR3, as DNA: TGTGCCAGCAGCAGAATGGACAGACGTGAAAAACTGTTTTTT. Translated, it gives CASSRMDRREKLFF.

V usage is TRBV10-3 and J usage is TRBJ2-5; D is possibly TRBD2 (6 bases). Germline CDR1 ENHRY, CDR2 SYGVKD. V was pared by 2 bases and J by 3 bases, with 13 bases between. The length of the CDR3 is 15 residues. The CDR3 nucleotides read TGTGCCATCAGTGAGGTGGGGGGACTCGAAGAGACCCAGTACTTC. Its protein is CAISEVGGLEETQYF.

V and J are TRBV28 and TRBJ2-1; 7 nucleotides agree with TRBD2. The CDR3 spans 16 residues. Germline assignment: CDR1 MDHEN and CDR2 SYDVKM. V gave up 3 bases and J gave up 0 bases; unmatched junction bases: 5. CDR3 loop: CASSFAGEGSYNEQFF. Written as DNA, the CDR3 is TGTGCCAGCAGTTTCGCGGGGGAGGGCTCCTACAATGAGCAGTTCTTC.

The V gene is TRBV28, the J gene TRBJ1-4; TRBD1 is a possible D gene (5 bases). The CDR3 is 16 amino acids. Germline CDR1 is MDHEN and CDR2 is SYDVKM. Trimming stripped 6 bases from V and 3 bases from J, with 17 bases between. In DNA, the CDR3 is TGTGCCAGCAGACGGACACCCATGAGATCTAATGAAAAACTGTTTTTT. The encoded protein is CASRRTPMRSNEKLFF.

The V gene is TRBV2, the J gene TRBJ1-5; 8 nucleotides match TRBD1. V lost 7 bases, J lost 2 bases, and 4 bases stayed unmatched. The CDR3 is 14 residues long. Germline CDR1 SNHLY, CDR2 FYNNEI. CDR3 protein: CASNEGQGNQPQHF. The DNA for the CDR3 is TGTGCCAGCAATGAGGGACAGGGCAATCAGCCCCAGCATTTT.

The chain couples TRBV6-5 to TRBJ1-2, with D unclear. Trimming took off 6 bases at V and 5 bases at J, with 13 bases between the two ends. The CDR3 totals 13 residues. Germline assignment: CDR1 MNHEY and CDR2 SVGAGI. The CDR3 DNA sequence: TGTGCCAGCAGGCCCCCCGGGTCTTATGGCTACACCTTC. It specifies CASRPPGSYGYTF.

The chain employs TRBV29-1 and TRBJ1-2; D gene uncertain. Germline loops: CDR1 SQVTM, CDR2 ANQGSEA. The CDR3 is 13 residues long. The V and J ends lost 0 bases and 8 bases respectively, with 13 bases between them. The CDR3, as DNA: TGCAGCGTTGAAGATCTGGAACAAGAGGGCTACACCTTC. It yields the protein CSVEDLEQEGYTF. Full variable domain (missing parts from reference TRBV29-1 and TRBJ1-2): SAVISQKPSRDICQRGTSLTIQCQVDSQVTMMFWYRQQPGQSLTLIATANQGSEATYESGFVIDKFPISRPNLTFSTLTVSNMSPEDSSIYLCSVEDLEQEGYTFGSGTRLTVV.

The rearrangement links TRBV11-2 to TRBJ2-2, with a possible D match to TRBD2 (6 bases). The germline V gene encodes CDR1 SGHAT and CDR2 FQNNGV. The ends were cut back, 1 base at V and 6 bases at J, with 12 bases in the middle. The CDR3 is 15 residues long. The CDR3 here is CASSLATSFPGELFF. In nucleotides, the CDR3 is TGTGCCAGCAGCTTAGCGACTAGTTTCCCCGGGGAGCTGTTTTTT.

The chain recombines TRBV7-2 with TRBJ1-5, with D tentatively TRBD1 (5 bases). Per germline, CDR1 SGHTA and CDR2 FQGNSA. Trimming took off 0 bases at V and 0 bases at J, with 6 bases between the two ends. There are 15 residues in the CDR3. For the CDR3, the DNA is TGTGCCAGCAGCTTAGCGGGACTTAGCAATCAGCCCCAGCATTTT. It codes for CASSLAGLSNQPQHF.

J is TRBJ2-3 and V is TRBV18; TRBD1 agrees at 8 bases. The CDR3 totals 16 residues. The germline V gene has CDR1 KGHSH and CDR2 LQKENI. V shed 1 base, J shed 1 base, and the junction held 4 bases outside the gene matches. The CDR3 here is CASSPRPTGGTDTQYF. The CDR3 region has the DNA TGTGCCAGCTCACCACGGCCGACAGGGGGCACAGATACGCAGTATTTT.

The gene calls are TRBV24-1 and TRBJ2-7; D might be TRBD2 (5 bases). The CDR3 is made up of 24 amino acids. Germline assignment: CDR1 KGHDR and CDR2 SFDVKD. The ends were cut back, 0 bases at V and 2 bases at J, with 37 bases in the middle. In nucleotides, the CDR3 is TGTGCCACCAGTGATTTGCGGGAAATGTCTGGCCCCCATTTTTCGTCGCACACTACCTACGAGCAGTACTTC. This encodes CATSDLREMSGPHFSSHTTYEQYF.

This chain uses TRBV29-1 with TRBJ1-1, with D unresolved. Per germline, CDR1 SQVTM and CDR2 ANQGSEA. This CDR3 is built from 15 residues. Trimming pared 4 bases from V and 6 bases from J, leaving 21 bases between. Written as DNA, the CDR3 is TGCAGCGTTGTCAAGAGTTTCCGGTCGACGGCTGAAGCTTTCTTT. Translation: CSVVKSFRSTAEAFF.

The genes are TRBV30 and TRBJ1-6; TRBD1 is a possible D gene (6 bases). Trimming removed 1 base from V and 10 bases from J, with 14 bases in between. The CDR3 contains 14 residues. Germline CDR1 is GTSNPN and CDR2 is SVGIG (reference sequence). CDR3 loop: CAWSGGRGGSPLHF. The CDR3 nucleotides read TGTGCCTGGAGTGGGGGCAGGGGTGGATCACCCCTCCACTTT.